One and the same sample provided the 24 T cell receptor beta chains below, sequenced in a study of CD8 T cells in ankylosing spondylitis. Regarding the study as a whole: Typical of ankylosing spondylitis blood, it appeared, was a TCR beta motif of roughly eight highly homologous variants.

The antigens these receptors bind are not known. Using its own MiXCR run on the 5' RACE reads, TCRdb lists one record per CDR3 protein. The data contain roughly 700,000 distinct CDR3 sequences, roughly 20% of them seen just once; the ten biggest clones take up around a fifth. The specimen sequenced was blood, either unsorted or a sorted T cell fraction (not recorded which). These receptors were obtained from a male donor with ankylosing spondylitis.

This rearrangement joins TRBV11-2 to TRBJ1-1, with D perhaps TRBD1 (6 bases). The ends were cut back, 4 bases at V and 2 bases at J, with 14 bases in the middle. The length of the CDR3 is 15 residues. Germline values: CDR1 SGHAT, CDR2 FQNNGV. The CDR3 sequence is CASSSLQGLNTEAFF. The CDR3 DNA reads TGTGCCAGCAGCTCACTACAGGGACTTAACACTGAAGCTTTCTTT.

The chain recombines TRBV20-1 with TRBJ2-1; TRBD2 matches 10 bases. Trimming cost V 0 bases and J 3 bases; bases outside gene matches: 2. The germline V gene has CDR1 DFQATT and CDR2 SNEGSKA (reference sequence). This CDR3 has 15 residues. The DNA of the CDR3 is TGCAGTGCTAGAGATAGCGGGAGGAACTACAATGAGCAGTTCTTC. Translation: CSARDSGRNYNEQFF.

The chain joins TRBV12-3 or TRBV12-4 to TRBJ2-5; 7 bases are a match to TRBD1. V gave up 5 bases and J gave up 4 bases; unmatched junction bases: 13. The CDR3 is 16 amino acids. This CDR3 is CASSIRQGVVRETQYF. The CDR3 DNA reads as TGTGCCAGCAGTATTCGACAGGGCGTAGTAAGAGAGACCCAGTACTTC.

The rearrangement uses TRBV24-1 and TRBJ2-1; 7 positions agree with TRBD1. The CDR3 length is 14 residues. CDR1 KGHDR and CDR2 SFDVKD come from the germline V gene. V was clipped by 2 bases and J by 7 bases; unmatched bases: 4. CDR3: CATSDWGRGNEQFF. CDR3 in DNA: TGTGCCACCAGTGATTGGGGCAGGGGGAATGAGCAGTTCTTC.

This clonotype was recorded many times. The V gene is TRBV4-2, the J gene TRBJ2-7; 9 bases match TRBD1. From germline, CDR1 is LGHNA and CDR2 YNFKEQ. The CDR3 has 15 residues. V trimming: 6 bases; J trimming: 2 bases; junction bases outside the gene matches: 8. The CDR3, as DNA: TGTGCCAGCAGTCCAAGACGGGACAGGGCCTACGAGCAGTACTTC. Its translation is CASSPRRDRAYEQYF.

This clonotype appeared a few times. The chain couples TRBV10-2 to TRBJ2-1; D is undetermined. This CDR3 has 17 residues. Per the germline V gene, CDR1 is WSHSY and CDR2 is SAAADI. V lost 0 bases and J 4 bases, leaving 16 bases between the germline ends. CDR3 bases: TGCGCCAGCAGTGAGTCGACTCGCAGAGACGGATACAATGAGCAGTTCTTC. Protein product: CASSESTRRDGYNEQFF.

The rearrangement links TRBV15 to TRBJ2-2; D unclear. Germline V lookup: CDR1 LNHNV, CDR2 YYDKDF (reference sequence). The CDR3 has 14 amino acids. Trimming shortened V by 0 bases and J by 3 bases, and 5 bases separated the two germline ends. The CDR3 reads CATSRDFDTGELFF. CDR3 sequence (DNA): TGTGCCACCAGCAGAGATTTTGACACCGGGGAGCTGTTTTTT.

There are a few counts of this clonotype. The J gene is TRBJ2-7, the V gene TRBV2; perhaps TRBD1 as D (5 bases). Trimming left V 5 bases short and J 5 bases short, with 22 bases between. Germline V gene sequence: CDR1 SNHLY, CDR2 FYNNEI. The CDR3 length is 16 residues. In DNA form, the CDR3 reads TGTGCCAGCAGTTATTATACGGGTTTAGGGGCTGACGAGCAGTACTTC. Protein: CASSYYTGLGADEQYF.

Concerning this clonotype itself: One junction end does not reproduce the germline sequence, and a read error may be involved. The chain employs TRBV5-1 and TRBJ2-1, with TRBD2 identical over 7 bases. Per the germline V gene, CDR1 is SGHRS and CDR2 is YFSETQ. This CDR3 comprises 16 residues. The CDR3 spells CAGSSSGDLSYNEQFF. In nucleotides, the CDR3 is TGCGCCGGCAGCTCAAGCGGGGACCTCTCCTACAATGAGCAGTTCTTC.

CDR3 loop: CASSLAPTGLTGNTIYF. DNA of the CDR3: TGCGCCAGCAGCTTGGCCCCGACAGGCCTGACTGGAAACACCATATATTTT. The rearrangement joins TRBV5-1 to TRBJ1-3; TRBD1 is a possible D gene (6 bases). The CDR3 runs to 17 residues. Trimming shortened V by 0 bases and J by 2 bases, and 15 bases separated the two germline ends. The germline gives CDR1 SGHRS, CDR2 YFSETQ. Full variable domain (outside the CDR3, taken from reference TRBV5-1 and TRBJ1-3): KAGVTQTPRYLIKTRGQQVTLSCSPISGHRSVSWYQQTPGQGLQFLFEYFSETQRNKGNFPGRFSGRQFSNSRSEMNVSTLELGDSALYLCASSLAPTGLTGNTIYFGEGSWLTVV.

This clonotype was seen more than once but under ten times. V usage is TRBV12-3 or TRBV12-4 and J usage is TRBJ2-1, with D maybe TRBD1 (5 bases). V was clipped by 6 bases and J by 4 bases, with 19 bases between them. The CDR3 is 16 residues long. Here the CDR3 reads CASSSEEGAIYNEQFF. The CDR3, as DNA: TGTGCCAGCAGCTCCGAGGAAGGGGCCATTTACAATGAGCAGTTCTTC.

V usage is TRBV12-3 or TRBV12-4 and J usage is TRBJ2-2, with 8 nucleotides matching TRBD1. The trim removed 5 bases at V and 4 bases at J, leaving 9 bases unmatched. CDR3 size: 16 residues. CDR3 in amino acids: CASSQYGQGITGELFF. The CDR3, as DNA: TGTGCCAGCAGTCAGTACGGACAGGGCATCACCGGGGAGCTGTTTTTT.

The V and J genes are TRBV27 and TRBJ2-2; D may be TRBD1 (6 bases). Trimming left V 8 bases short and J 8 bases short, with 15 bases between. CDR1 and CDR2 (germline): MNHEY, SMNVEV (reference sequence). This CDR3 contains 13 residues. The chain's CDR3 is CASGTPFQGELFF. CDR3 in DNA: TGTGCCAGCGGGACACCGTTTCAAGGGGAGCTGTTTTTT.

The chain uses TRBV5-1 and TRBJ1-1; D might be TRBD1 (5 bases). Germline V gene data show CDR1 as SGHRS and CDR2 as YFSETQ. V dropped 7 bases and J dropped 1 base, with 17 bases sitting between them. The CDR3 is 15 amino acids. CDR3 coding DNA: TGCGCCAGCTCCCTCGGGGGGTTCGGGAACACTGAAGCTTTCTTT. Translated, it gives CASSLGGFGNTEAFF.

The genes are TRBV29-1 and TRBJ2-5; D possibly corresponds to TRBD2 (5 bases). The germline V gene has CDR1 SQVTM and CDR2 ANQGSEA. V dropped 5 bases and J dropped 2 bases, with 9 bases sitting between them. The CDR3 totals 12 residues. CDR3 DNA: TGCAGCGTTTGGGAGTTTCAAGAGACCCAGTACTTC. The encoded protein is CSVWEFQETQYF.

This clonotype was detected a few times. The chain is built from TRBV30 and TRBJ1-2, with a weak D call TRBD1 (5 bases). Germline V CDR1 and CDR2: GTSNPN, SVGIG (reference sequence). This CDR3 has 11 residues. V was shortened by 5 bases and J by 7 bases, with 11 bases between the two germline ends. CDR3 amino acids: CAWDRGGGYTF. In DNA form, the CDR3 reads TGTGCCTGGGACCGGGGCGGTGGCTACACCTTC. Full variable domain (missing parts from reference TRBV30 and TRBJ1-2): SQTIHQWPATLVQPVGSPLSLECTVEGTSNPNLYWYRQAAGRGLQLLFYSVGIGQISSEVPQNLSASRPQDRQFILSSKKLLLSDSGFYLCAWDRGGGYTFGSGTRLTVV.

The chain recombines TRBV12-3 or TRBV12-4 with TRBJ2-1; 8 bases fit TRBD2. The CDR3 contains 16 residues. Unmatched junction bases numbered 15, after V lost 5 bases and J lost 9 bases. The CDR3 DNA follows: TGTGCCAGCAGTGAAAGGCTCGGACTAGCATCAAGTGAGCAGTTCTTC. It encodes CASSERLGLASSEQFF.

This clonotype was seen only a few times. This chain uses TRBV12-3 or TRBV12-4 with TRBJ2-1, with TRBD2 matching over 9 bases. This CDR3 contains 15 residues. The trim removed 8 bases at V and 5 bases at J, leaving 10 bases unmatched. The DNA of the CDR3 is TGTGCCAGCCGTTCCTTGGGACTAGCAGACAATGAGCAGTTCTTC. Translating it yields CASRSLGLADNEQFF.

Only a few counts were recorded for this clonotype. The rearrangement links TRBV10-1 to TRBJ2-1, with D possibly being TRBD2 (5 bases). Germline-derived CDR1 and CDR2 are WNHNN and SYGVQD (reference sequence). CDR3 length equals 15 residues. Trimming removed 8 bases from V and 3 bases from J, with 17 bases in between. The CDR3 here is CASSPSPGNYNEQFF. DNA of the CDR3: TGCGCCAGCTCCCCGTCCCCGGGGAACTACAATGAGCAGTTCTTC.

This clonotype was seen a single time. This rearrangement joins TRBV9 to TRBJ2-3, with TRBD2 matching 10 bases. The V gene end was trimmed by 4 bases and the J gene end by 6 bases; junction bases not matched to a gene: 8. Germline V gene sequence: CDR1 SGDLS, CDR2 YYNGEE. This CDR3 has 15 amino acids. The CDR3 coding sequence is TGTGCCAGCAGCCCAAGCGGGGGGGCCAAGGATACGCAGTATTTT. It codes for CASSPSGGAKDTQYF.

In this sample, this clonotype turned up once. This chain joins TRBV20-1 and TRBJ2-1; 11 bases align to TRBD1. The germline gives CDR1 DFQATT, CDR2 SNEGSKA (reference sequence). The CDR3 runs 12 residues. J gave up 10 bases and V 5 bases, and 4 bases lay outside the gene matches. CDR3 in DNA: TGCAGTGCTCAGGACAGGGGGCGGGAGCAGTTCTTC. Its protein product is CSAQDRGREQFF.

This clonotype was found many times. An end of the junction differs from the germline gene, which may be a read error. The gene calls are TRBV5-1 and TRBJ1-1, with D uncertain. From germline, CDR1 is SGHRS and CDR2 YFSETQ. The CDR3 is made up of 13 amino acids. DNA of the CDR3: TGTGCCAGCAGCTTTGCCGGTAACACTGAAGCTTTCTTT. Its protein is CASSFAGNTEAFF.

The CDR3 nucleotides are TGTGCCAGCACATGGGGGACAGAAGCTAACTATGGCTACACCTTC. Amino acid sequence: CASTWGTEANYGYTF. This chain uses TRBV5-6 with TRBJ1-2; 7 nucleotides agree with TRBD1. CDR1 is SGHDT and CDR2 is YYEEEE in the germline V gene. V lost 6 bases, J lost 0 bases, and 8 bases stayed unmatched. The CDR3 has 15 amino acids.

This rearrangement joins TRBV7-9 to TRBJ2-7, with D possibly TRBD1 on 6 matching bases. Germline V gene sequence: CDR1 SEHNR, CDR2 FQNEAQ (reference sequence). Trimming shortened V by 5 bases and J by 6 bases, and 20 bases separated the two germline ends. This CDR3 is built from 15 residues. The CDR3 here is CASSPRQEALGEQYF. The CDR3 DNA reads TGTGCCAGCAGCCCCCGACAGGAAGCCCTAGGCGAGCAGTACTTC.